A selection of T cell receptor beta chains follows, all from one sample in a study of siplizumab effects on memory and regulatory T cells. Sequencing used immunoSEQ multiplex PCR; TCRdb keeps in-frame clones, though not all of them. The data contain about 72,000 clones, under 95% of them seen just once; the ten biggest clones take up roughly 30%. Sequenced input: CD8+ T cells sorted from blood. The receptor source for this set is a human donor in good health. Both conserved end residues are part of each CDR3. A D gene is named only where the DNA matches it firmly. Part of the rows lack a size; the others show once, few, many or a class for expanded clones.

J gene: TRBJ2-1
clone size: -
V gene: TRBV19
D gene: -
CDR3 DNA: TGTGCCAGTAGTGACCCCGGGCTGGGTAATGAGCAGTTCTTC
CDR3 protein: CASSDPGLGNEQFF

J gene: TRBJ2-2
clone size: -
V gene: TRBV19
D gene: -
CDR3 DNA: TGTGCCAGTAGTATATCATCGATGGGGGAGCTGTTTTTT
CDR3 protein: CASSISSMGELFF

J gene: TRBJ2-1
clone size: -
V gene: TRBV7-9
D gene: -
CDR3 DNA: TGTGCCAGCAGCTTAGGACTAGGAAATGAGCAGTTCTTC
CDR3 protein: CASSLGLGNEQFF

J gene: TRBJ2-2
clone size: -
V gene: TRBV11-3
D gene: TRBD1
CDR3 DNA: TGTGCCAGCAGCTCCAGGGACAGGGCGAACACCGGGGAGCTGTTTTTT
CDR3 protein: CASSSRDRANTGELFF

J gene: TRBJ2-3
clone size: once
V gene: TRBV4-2
D gene: TRBD1
CDR3 DNA: TGTGCCAGCAGCCAAACTTTGTGGGACAGGGGGGGTGCAGATACGCAGTATTTT
CDR3 protein: CASSQTLWDRGGADTQYF

J gene: TRBJ2-7
clone size: -
V gene: TRBV19
D gene: -
CDR3 DNA: TGTGCCAGTAGCCTAGACAGCGCCTACGAGCAGTACTTC
CDR3 protein: CASSLDSAYEQYF

J gene: TRBJ2-5
clone size: -
V gene: TRBV5-8
D gene: TRBD1
CDR3 DNA: TGTGCCAGCAGCACCGGACAGGGCCTCCAAGAGACCCAGTACTTC
CDR3 protein: CASSTGQGLQETQYF

J gene: TRBJ1-6
clone size: -
V gene: TRBV27
D gene: -
CDR3 DNA: TGTGCCAGCAGTTACGAGGGCCTAGGGCTTTCACCCCTCCACTTT
CDR3 protein: CASSYEGLGLSPLHF

J gene: TRBJ2-7
clone size: -
V gene: TRBV5-1
D gene: -
CDR3 DNA: TGCGCCAGCAGCTTGTTTCAAAGCTACGAGCAGTACTTC
CDR3 protein: CASSLFQSYEQYF

J gene: TRBJ1-1
clone size: -
V gene: TRBV13
D gene: TRBD1
CDR3 DNA: TGTGCCAGCAGCTTAGAGGGGGCGAACACTGAAGCTTTCTTT
CDR3 protein: CASSLEGANTEAFF

J gene: TRBJ2-7
clone size: -
V gene: TRBV11-2
D gene: -
CDR3 DNA: TGTGCCAGCAGCTTAGGGGCAGCAGCCTACGAGCAGTACTTC
CDR3 protein: CASSLGAAAYEQYF

J gene: TRBJ1-1
clone size: -
V gene: TRBV2
D gene: -
CDR3 DNA: TGTGCCAGCAGTGAAGAAGGGCCAGCCATGAACACTGAAGCTTTCTTT
CDR3 protein: CASSEEGPAMNTEAFF

J gene: TRBJ1-1
clone size: -
V gene: TRBV7-9
D gene: -
CDR3 DNA: TGTGCCAGCAGCTTAGAAGTGAACACTGAAGCTTTCTTT
CDR3 protein: CASSLEVNTEAFF

J gene: TRBJ1-1
clone size: -
V gene: TRBV27
D gene: -
CDR3 DNA: TGTGCCAGCAGTCTAAGTCCCTCCTCCACTGAAGCTTTCTTT
CDR3 protein: CASSLSPSSTEAFF

J gene: TRBJ2-7
clone size: -
V gene: TRBV13
D gene: -
CDR3 DNA: TGTGCCAGCAGCTTCGGAGTTTCCGAGCAGTACTTC
CDR3 protein: CASSFGVSEQYF

J gene: TRBJ2-1
clone size: -
V gene: TRBV9
D gene: -
CDR3 DNA: TGTGCCAGCAGCGCTTCGTTCGAACACTATTCCTACAATGAGCAGTTCTTC
CDR3 protein: CASSASFEHYSYNEQFF

J gene: TRBJ2-7
clone size: once
V gene: TRBV19
D gene: TRBD2
CDR3 DNA: TGTGCCAGTAGTACTACGGGAACTAGCGGAAGTTTCTCCTACGAGCAGTACTTC
CDR3 protein: CASSTTGTSGSFSYEQYF

J gene: TRBJ1-2
clone size: -
V gene: TRBV6-1
D gene: -
CDR3 DNA: TGTGCCAGCAGTGTCCCGGAAAAGGGATGGGGCTACACCTTC
CDR3 protein: CASSVPEKGWGYTF

J gene: TRBJ1-3
clone size: -
V gene: TRBV4-1
D gene: -
CDR3 DNA: TGCGCCAGCAGCCAAGAATCCGGTGGAAACACCATATATTTT
CDR3 protein: CASSQESGGNTIYF

J gene: TRBJ2-3
clone size: -
V gene: TRBV9
D gene: TRBD2
CDR3 DNA: TGTGCCAGCAGCCCCCCCCGACTAGCGGAATACACAGATACGCAGTATTTT
CDR3 protein: CASSPPRLAEYTDTQYF

J gene: TRBJ2-7
clone size: -
V gene: TRBV7-6
D gene: TRBD1
CDR3 DNA: TGTGCCAGCAGCTTAGGGTCAGAGACAGGGGGCGAGCAGTACTTC
CDR3 protein: CASSLGSETGGEQYF

J gene: TRBJ1-5
clone size: -
V gene: TRBV15
D gene: -
CDR3 DNA: TGTGCCACCAGCAGTTGGAAGGGGGATCAGCCCCAGCATTTT
CDR3 protein: CATSSWKGDQPQHF

J gene: TRBJ2-1
clone size: -
V gene: TRBV30
D gene: TRBD2
CDR3 DNA: TGTGCCTGGAGTATGGCTAGCGGTATGTATGAGCAGTTCTTC
CDR3 protein: CAWSMASGMYEQFF

J gene: TRBJ1-6
clone size: -
V gene: TRBV27
D gene: -
CDR3 DNA: TGTGCCAGCAGTTCCCCCCCAGGGAGGGGCGGGTTTAATTCACCCCTCCACTTT
CDR3 protein: CASSSPPGRGGFNSPLHF